A selection of T cell receptor beta chains follows, all from one sample in a study of naive and memory T cell subsets. In TCRdb, the UMI-ligation and nested PCR reads were re-called with MiXCR into one record per CDR3 protein. The sample carries over 25,000 distinct CDR3 sequences, 15% to 20% recorded once. Material: effector memory CD4+ T cells from blood. These receptors came from a human donor in good health. Both conserved end residues are trimmed from each CDR3. A D gene is named only where the DNA matches it firmly.

d_gene | j_gene | v_gene | CDR3aa
- | TRBJ2-3 | TRBV12-3/TRBV12-4 | ASTWGNQLTDTQY
TRBD1 | TRBJ2-5 | TRBV5-4 | ASSRDSSMAQY
- | TRBJ2-2 | TRBV15 | ATSMGSRRSRTGELF
- | TRBJ1-2 | TRBV7-8 | ASSPGGDGYT
TRBD1 | TRBJ1-1 | TRBV6-4 | ASSQTGKTEAF
- | TRBJ2-3 | TRBV12-3/TRBV12-4 | ASSLGGPDTQY
TRBD2 | TRBJ2-5 | TRBV18 | ASSGGTRPGGEETQY
- | TRBJ2-7 | TRBV27 | ASSSTGTKTYEQY
TRBD1 | TRBJ2-5 | TRBV10-1 | ASRDRGGQETQY
TRBD1 | TRBJ2-6 | TRBV6-1 | ASDRQGPTGANVLT
TRBD2 | TRBJ2-5 | TRBV7-9 | ASSRAVAGGYETQY
- | TRBJ1-1 | TRBV30 | AWSEFRTEAF
- | TRBJ2-1 | TRBV5-6 | ASSLGSRYEQF
- | TRBJ2-3 | TRBV21-1 | ASSKGRGDRHTDTQY
- | TRBJ2-4 | TRBV28 | ASSSDSNIQY
TRBD1 | TRBJ2-7 | TRBV7-3 | ASSLEDRVFGEQY
TRBD2 | TRBJ2-3 | TRBV12-3/TRBV12-4 | ASSPTLERGLAGADTQY
- | TRBJ1-1 | TRBV30 | AWSVGGSGGNGEAF
- | TRBJ1-5 | TRBV28 | ASSESDGYQPQH
- | TRBJ1-3 | TRBV5-6 | ASSLLTGTAGNTIY
- | TRBJ2-2 | TRBV6-5 | ASGGAQADPTGELF
TRBD2 | TRBJ2-1 | TRBV27 | ASRSRGTSFDPLYNEQF
TRBD1 | TRBJ1-5 | TRBV7-9 | ASSATGGVQPQH
- | TRBJ2-7 | TRBV27 | ASSHSPGLSRYEQY
TRBD2 | TRBJ2-1 | TRBV6-2/TRBV6-3 | ASSYRSSGSEEQF
TRBD1 | TRBJ1-2 | TRBV11-2 | ASQGQGTGYT
TRBD1 | TRBJ1-1 | TRBV10-3 | AISESPGQRRRTEAF
- | TRBJ1-5 | TRBV5-1 | ASSVMAGQPQH
- | TRBJ2-1 | TRBV4-2 | ASSRLERGEQF
TRBD2 | TRBJ2-1 | TRBV20-1 | SARPHGGSIYNEQF
- | TRBJ2-1 | TRBV10-2 | ASQSGTYNEQF
TRBD1 | TRBJ1-5 | TRBV4-2 | ASSQANTGGFVQPQH
TRBD2 | TRBJ2-1 | TRBV7-9 | ASSLGSGNFNEQF
- | TRBJ2-6 | TRBV9 | ASSISTGSGANVLT
TRBD1 | TRBJ2-5 | TRBV29-1 | SVTLLDRGWETQY
TRBD2 | TRBJ2-1 | TRBV14 | ASSPIGLAGPYEQF
- | TRBJ1-5 | TRBV24-1 | ATSEGSGIGPQH
- | TRBJ1-1 | TRBV6-5 | ASSYMVGNTEAF
TRBD1 | TRBJ2-7 | TRBV20-1 | SAGTGTGDSVGQY
- | TRBJ2-1 | TRBV7-2 | ASRSAKDNEQF